These 22 T cell receptor beta chains came from one sample sequenced in a study of cytomegalovirus exposure and HLA in healthy donors. With 60 Vbeta and 13 Jbeta primers, the PCR was carried out. Clones were read by immunoSEQ multiplex PCR, and TCRdb kept only the in-frame ones, dropping some. The repertoire holds about 73,000 clones, with roughly 70% as singletons. Material: PBMCs. All receptors derive from an older man in good health and CMV-seronegative.

This clone came up a few times. The genes are TRBV7-8 and TRBJ1-1; D perhaps matches TRBD1 (6 bases). Germline V gene sequence: CDR1 SGHVS, CDR2 FQNEAQ. Trimming pared 6 bases from V and 1 base from J, leaving 12 bases between. This CDR3 region has 14 residues. The CDR3 DNA reads TGTGCCAGCAGGAAGGCAGGGGCGAACACTGAAGCTTTCTTT. Translation gives CASRKAGANTEAFF.

This sequence joins TRBV7-2 and TRBJ1-3; D perhaps matches TRBD1 (5 bases). The germline V gene has CDR1 SGHTA and CDR2 FQGNSA. V lost 4 bases and J 4 bases, leaving 11 bases between the germline ends. The CDR3 runs 14 residues. CDR3 loop: CASSSGGLGNTIYF. The CDR3 nucleotides read TGTGCCAGCAGCTCGGGGGGATTAGGAAACACCATATATTTT.

This chain joins TRBV19 and TRBJ2-6; 10 nucleotides line up with TRBD1. V trimming: 5 bases; J trimming: 0 bases; junction bases outside the gene matches: 4. There are 17 residues in the CDR3. Germline V gene data show CDR1 as LNHDA and CDR2 as SQIVND (reference sequence). The CDR3, as DNA: TGTGCCAGTAGTCCCGGGACAGGGGCCTCTGGGGCCAACGTCCTGACTTTC. Translation gives CASSPGTGASGANVLTF.

The chain uses TRBV5-1 and TRBJ1-3; D not resolved. Germline V gene sequence: CDR1 SGHRS, CDR2 YFSETQ. V lost 0 bases and J 4 bases, leaving 11 bases between the germline ends. The CDR3 has 15 amino acids. CDR3 sequence: CASSLASGRGNTIYF. CDR3 sequence (DNA): TGCGCCAGCAGCTTGGCCAGCGGCCGGGGAAACACCATATATTTT.

This clone has a single count. V is TRBV7-9 and J is TRBJ2-5; D gene ambiguous. CDR3 length: 12 residues. Between the trimmed V and J ends, which lost 5 bases and 4 bases, there was a span of 8 bases. Germline V lookup: CDR1 SEHNR, CDR2 FQNEAQ (reference sequence). CDR3 loop: CASSLSAETQYF. CDR3 bases: TGTGCCAGCAGCCTTAGTGCAGAGACCCAGTACTTC.

V gene TRBV6-6 combines with J gene TRBJ1-5; 7 bases match TRBD1. Germline trimming cut 8 bases from V and 5 bases from J; bases unmatched to any gene: 3. The CDR3 runs to 12 residues. Germline assignment: CDR1 MNHNY and CDR2 SVGAGI (reference sequence). The CDR3 sequence: CASWGQYQPQHF. The CDR3 DNA sequence: TGTGCCAGCTGGGGACAGTATCAGCCCCAGCATTTT.

This clone was detected only once. V is TRBV27 and J is TRBJ2-1, with a weak D call TRBD2 (5 bases). The germline V gene encodes CDR1 MNHEY and CDR2 SMNVEV (reference sequence). Trimming took off 3 bases at V and 3 bases at J, with 12 bases between the two ends. The CDR3 has 15 amino acids. CDR3 sequence (DNA): TGTGCCAGCAGTTTGAGGGTCCCGAACTACAATGAGCAGTTCTTC. Encoded protein: CASSLRVPNYNEQFF.

The J gene is TRBJ1-6, the V gene TRBV7-2; tentatively, D is TRBD1 (6 bases). The CDR3 contains 14 residues. Germline assignment: CDR1 SGHTA and CDR2 FQGNSA. The V gene lost 3 bases and the J gene lost 5 bases, with 8 bases spanning the gap. The CDR3 region has the DNA TGTGCCAGCAGCTTTCGACAGGATAATTCACCCCTCCACTTT. This gives the protein CASSFRQDNSPLHF.

V is TRBV7-9 and J is TRBJ1-1; 7 positions match TRBD1. The ends lost 6 bases at V and 1 base at J; junction bases unmatched: 8. The germline gives CDR1 SEHNR, CDR2 FQNEAQ (reference sequence). This CDR3 region has 15 residues. The CDR3 sequence: CASRTETGRNTEAFF. The CDR3 DNA is TGTGCCAGCAGAACCGAGACAGGGAGGAACACTGAAGCTTTCTTT.

The rearrangement joins TRBV7-2 to TRBJ2-5; no reliable D call. This CDR3 has 15 amino acids. V lost 2 bases, J lost 4 bases, and 14 bases lay in between. The germline gives CDR1 SGHTA, CDR2 FQGNSA. Here the CDR3 reads CASSLWVPAPETQYF. CDR3 DNA sequence: TGTGCCAGCAGCTTATGGGTACCAGCGCCAGAGACCCAGTACTTC.

The rearrangement uses TRBV7-9 and TRBJ2-2, with 12 bases lining up with TRBD2. The V segment lost 6 bases and the J segment 6 bases; nucleotides outside the gene matches: 8. The CDR3 consists of 16 residues. Germline lookup yields CDR1 SEHNR and CDR2 FQNEAQ (reference sequence). CDR3 sequence (DNA): TGTGCCAGCAGGCCTAGCGGGAGGGATATCGCCGGGGAGCTGTTTTTT. It translates to CASRPSGRDIAGELFF.

The V gene is TRBV27, the J gene TRBJ2-3, with D perhaps TRBD2 (7 bases). The germline V gene has CDR1 MNHEY and CDR2 SMNVEV (reference sequence). The CDR3 is 16 amino acids. The germline V and J ends were trimmed by 2 bases and 4 bases, with 16 bases remaining between them. The CDR3 DNA sequence: TGTGCCAGCAGTTTAGAGGGGGGGCCCCCAGCAGATACGCAGTATTTT. This sequence encodes CASSLEGGPPADTQYF.

The chain recombines TRBV20-1 with TRBJ2-7, with a weak D call TRBD1 (6 bases). This CDR3 region has 11 residues. Trimming cost V 5 bases and J 4 bases, with 9 bases left between them. Germline loops: CDR1 DFQATT, CDR2 SNEGSKA (reference sequence). The CDR3 sequence: CSASQGYEQYF. CDR3 sequence (DNA): TGCAGTGCTTCACAGGGATACGAGCAGTACTTC.

The rearrangement uses TRBV11-2 and TRBJ2-7; D is unclear. In germline, CDR1 is SGHAT, CDR2 FQNNGV. Trimming shortened V by 1 base and J by 2 bases, and 3 bases separated the two germline ends. The CDR3 is made up of 12 amino acids. CDR3 amino acids: CASSLATYEQYF. CDR3 sequence (DNA): TGTGCCAGCAGCTTAGCCACCTACGAGCAGTACTTC.

The chain has TRBV9 and TRBJ1-6, with a weak D call TRBD1 (6 bases). CDR3 size: 14 residues. Trimming took off 0 bases at V and 14 bases at J, with 15 bases between the two ends. CDR1 and CDR2 from the germline V gene are SGDLS and YYNGEE. Written as DNA, the CDR3 is TGTGCCAGCAGCGTAGACAATGTATCAGGGGCCCTCCACTTT. This translates into CASSVDNVSGALHF.

This clone was detected a few times. The gene calls are TRBV10-3 and TRBJ2-7, with unresolved D. With 1 base removed from V and 1 base from J, the gap between germline ends came to 5 bases. Germline V gene lookup returns CDR1 ENHRY and CDR2 SYGVKD. CDR3 size: 13 residues. The CDR3 is CAISEYMSYEQYF. The DNA of the CDR3 is TGTGCCATCAGTGAGTATATGTCCTACGAGCAGTACTTC.

The chain carries TRBV5-1 and TRBJ2-3; the D gene is possibly TRBD2 (6 bases). This CDR3 spans 14 amino acids. CDR1 is SGHRS and CDR2 is YFSETQ in the germline V gene. V was cut by 1 base and J by 6 bases, with 12 bases left in between. The CDR3 is CASSLRGSGDTQYF. The CDR3 nucleotides are TGCGCCAGCAGCTTGCGGGGGTCCGGGGATACGCAGTATTTT.

The chain joins TRBV5-1 to TRBJ2-7; D possibly corresponds to TRBD1 (6 bases). V lost 2 bases and J 5 bases, leaving 11 bases between the germline ends. The length of the CDR3 is 13 residues. The germline CDR1 and CDR2 sequences are SGHRS and YFSETQ. In DNA, the CDR3 is TGCGCCAGCAGCTTTGACAGGAGAAACGAGCAGTACTTC. Protein sequence: CASSFDRRNEQYF.

This clone was detected only once. The rearrangement links TRBV30 to TRBJ1-3; D uncertain. Trimming stripped 0 bases from V and 0 bases from J, with 9 bases between. This CDR3 is 15 amino acids long. The germline CDR1 and CDR2 sequences are GTSNPN and SVGIG (reference sequence). The CDR3 DNA is TGTGCCTGGAGTGTCGACCCAGGCTCTGGAAACACCATATATTTT. It yields the protein CAWSVDPGSGNTIYF.

A few counts support this clone. The chain recombines TRBV7-2 with TRBJ2-7, with 8 bases fitting TRBD2. Trimming removed 4 bases from V and 1 base from J; junction bases left unmatched: 12. The CDR3 covers 17 residues. In germline, CDR1 is SGHTA, CDR2 FQGNSA. The CDR3 DNA reads TGTGCCAGCAGCTCGAACGGCCTAAAGCGGGGGTCCTACGAGCAGTACTTC. It specifies CASSSNGLKRGSYEQYF.

This sequence joins TRBV11-2 and TRBJ2-7; D is unclear. V dropped 3 bases and J dropped 4 bases, with 10 bases sitting between them. The CDR3 has 13 residues. Germline-derived CDR1 and CDR2 are SGHAT and FQNNGV. CDR3 DNA sequence: TGTGCCAGCAGCTTCGCCCTAAGTTACGAGCAGTACTTC. Translated, it gives CASSFALSYEQYF.

The chain employs TRBV7-9 and TRBJ2-2, with 10 bases matching TRBD2. The CDR3 totals 18 residues. The J segment lost 7 bases and the V segment lost 6 bases, leaving 17 bases of the junction unmatched. Germline-derived CDR1 and CDR2 are SEHNR and FQNEAQ (reference sequence). The CDR3 nucleotides read TGTGCCAGCAGTCTTCCCGTGAGGCTAGCGGGAGTTAGCGGGGAGCTGTTTTTT. It yields the protein CASSLPVRLAGVSGELFF.